This record concerns one TCR beta chain sequence. The target antigen is unknown. This record belongs to a study of cytomegalovirus exposure and HLA in healthy donors. With V trimmed by 2 bases and J by 0 bases, 6 bases remained unmatched. CDR3 length: 16 amino acids. The germline gives CDR1 MNHEY, CDR2 SVGAGI. PCR primers comprised 60 Vbeta and 13 Jbeta primers. Method: immunoSEQ multiplex PCR; TCRdb's copy keeps in-frame clones and lacks some. In the table there are tens of thousands of clones, 76% of which are singletons. Whole-study results and caveats: The study listed about 150 cytomegalovirus-associated TCR beta chains.

Sequencing was performed on PBMCs. This TCR derives from a woman aged 25 to 39 in good health and CMV-seropositive. This sequence joins TRBV6-5 and TRBJ2-7; 8 nucleotides match TRBD2. The CDR3 DNA follows: TGTGCCAGCAGTTACCTAACTAGCGGCGGCTCCTACGAGCAGTACTTC. Protein product: CASSYLTSGGSYEQYF.